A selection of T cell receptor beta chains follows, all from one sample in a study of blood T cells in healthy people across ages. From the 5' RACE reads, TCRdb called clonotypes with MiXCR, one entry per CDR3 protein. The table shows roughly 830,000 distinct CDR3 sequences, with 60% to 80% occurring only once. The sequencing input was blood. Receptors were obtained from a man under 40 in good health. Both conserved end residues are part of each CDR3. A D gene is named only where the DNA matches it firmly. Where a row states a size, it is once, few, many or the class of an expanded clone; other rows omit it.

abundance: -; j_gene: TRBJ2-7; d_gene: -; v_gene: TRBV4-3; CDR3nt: TGCGCCAGCAGCCCCACGGGAGTCTCCTACGAGCAGTACTTC; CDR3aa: CASSPTGVSYEQYF
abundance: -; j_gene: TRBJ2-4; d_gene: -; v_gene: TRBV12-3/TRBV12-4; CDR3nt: TGTGCCAGCAGCCAGCCGGGGGTAGCCAAAAACATTCAGTACTTC; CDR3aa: CASSQPGVAKNIQYF
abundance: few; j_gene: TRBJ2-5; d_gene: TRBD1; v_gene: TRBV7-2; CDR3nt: TGTGCCAGCAGCTTTACGCAAACAGGGGCCAATTACTTGTACTTC; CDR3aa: CASSFTQTGANYLYF
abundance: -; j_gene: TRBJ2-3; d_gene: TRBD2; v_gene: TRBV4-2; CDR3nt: TGTGCCAGCAGCCAAGATGGGCTAGCGGTGGGCACAGATACGCAGTATTTT; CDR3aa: CASSQDGLAVGTDTQYF
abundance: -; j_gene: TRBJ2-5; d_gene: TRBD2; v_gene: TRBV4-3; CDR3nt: TGCGCCAGCAGCCAAGATCGAATTAGCGGGGGTTCGTACTTC; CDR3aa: CASSQDRISGGSYF
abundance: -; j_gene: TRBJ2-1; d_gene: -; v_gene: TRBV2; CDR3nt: TGTGCCAGCAATCTTGGGGGGGCGGAGTTCTTC; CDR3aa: CASNLGGAEFF
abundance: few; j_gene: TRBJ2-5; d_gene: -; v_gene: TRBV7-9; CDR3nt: TGTGCCAGCAGCTCCCGAGATGCGAGGGAGCAGTACTTC; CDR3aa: CASSSRDAREQYF
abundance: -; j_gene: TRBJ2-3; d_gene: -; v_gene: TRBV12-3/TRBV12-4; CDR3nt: TGTGCCAGCGGGTTAGTGTCAGATACGCAGTATTTT; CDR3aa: CASGLVSDTQYF
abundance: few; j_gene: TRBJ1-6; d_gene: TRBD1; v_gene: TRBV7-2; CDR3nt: TGTGCCAGCAGCTTAGTTGACAGGGGTTCACCCCTCCACTTT; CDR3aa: CASSLVDRGSPLHF
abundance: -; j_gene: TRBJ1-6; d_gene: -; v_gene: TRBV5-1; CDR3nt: TGCGCCAGCAGCTTGGCGAGGAGGGAAACCTATAATTCACCCCTCCACTTT; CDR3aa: CASSLARRETYNSPLHF
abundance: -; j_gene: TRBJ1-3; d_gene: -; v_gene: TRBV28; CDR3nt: TGTGCGGAGGGGTCGGGAAACACCATATATTTT; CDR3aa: CAEGSGNTIYF
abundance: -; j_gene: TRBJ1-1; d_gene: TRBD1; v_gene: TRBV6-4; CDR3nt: TGTGCCAGCAGTGAAGCAGGGGGCGGAGAAGCTTTCTTT; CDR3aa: CASSEAGGGEAFF
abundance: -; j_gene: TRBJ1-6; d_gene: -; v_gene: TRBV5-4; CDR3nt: TGTGCCAGCAGCGCACCGGGACTGTATAATTCACCCCTCCACTTT; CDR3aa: CASSAPGLYNSPLHF
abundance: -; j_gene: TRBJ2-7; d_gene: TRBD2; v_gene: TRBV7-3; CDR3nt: TGTGCCAGCAGCTGGGCGGGGGGGACTACCTACGAGCAGTACTTC; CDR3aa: CASSWAGGTTYEQYF
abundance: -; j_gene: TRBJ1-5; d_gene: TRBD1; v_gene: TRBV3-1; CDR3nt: TGTGCCAGCAGCCCTGACAGGGCCCGGGAGCCCCAGCATTTT; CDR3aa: CASSPDRAREPQHF
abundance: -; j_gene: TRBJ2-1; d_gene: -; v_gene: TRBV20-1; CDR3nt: TGCAGTGCTCGTTATCCGGGCCCCCAGGGGCAGTTCTTC; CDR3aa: CSARYPGPQGQFF
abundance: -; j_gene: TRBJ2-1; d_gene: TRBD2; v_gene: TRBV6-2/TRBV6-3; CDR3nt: TGTGCCAGCAGTTACTCGTTAGCGGGGGAGGATGAGCAGTTCTTC; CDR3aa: CASSYSLAGEDEQFF
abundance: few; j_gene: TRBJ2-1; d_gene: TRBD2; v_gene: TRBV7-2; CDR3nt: TGTGCCAGCAGCTGGGGGGGTCCCAGGGAGTCGTTCTTC; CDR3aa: CASSWGGPRESFF
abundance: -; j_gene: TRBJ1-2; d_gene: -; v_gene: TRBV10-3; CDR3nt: TGTGCCATCAGCGACACCAGGCATGGCAGCCTCTATGGCTACACCTTC; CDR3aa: CAISDTRHGSLYGYTF
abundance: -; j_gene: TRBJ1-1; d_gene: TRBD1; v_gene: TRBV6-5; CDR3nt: TGTGCCAGCAGATCAGACAGGGAGAACACTGAAGCTTTCTTT; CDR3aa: CASRSDRENTEAFF
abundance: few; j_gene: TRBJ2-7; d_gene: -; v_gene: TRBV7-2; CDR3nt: TGTGCCAGCAGCTCCGGATGGGGGAAGTACTTC; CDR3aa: CASSSGWGKYF
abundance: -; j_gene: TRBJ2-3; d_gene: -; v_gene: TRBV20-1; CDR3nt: TGCAGTGCCCCCTCGGGACTCGACATAAATACGCAGTATTTT; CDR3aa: CSAPSGLDINTQYF
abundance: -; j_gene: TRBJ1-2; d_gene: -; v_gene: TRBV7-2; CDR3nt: TGTGCCAGCGCGGTGAACACTAACTATGGCTACACCTTC; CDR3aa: CASAVNTNYGYTF
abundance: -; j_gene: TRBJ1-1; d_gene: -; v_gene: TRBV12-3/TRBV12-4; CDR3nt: TGTGCCAGCAGTGTGAGGAGGCAGAACACTGAAGCTTTCTTT; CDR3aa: CASSVRRQNTEAFF
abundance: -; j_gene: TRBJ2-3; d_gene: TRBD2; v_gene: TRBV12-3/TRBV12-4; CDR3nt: TGTGCCAGCAGTTTCGGGGGGGCCACAGATACGCAGTATTTT; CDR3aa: CASSFGGATDTQYF
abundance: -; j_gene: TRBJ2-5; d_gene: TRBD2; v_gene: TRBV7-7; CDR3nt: TGTGCTAGCAGCCTAAACCCCCCCACGTGGGGACTAGCGGGGGAGACCCAGTACTTC; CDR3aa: CASSLNPPTWGLAGETQYF
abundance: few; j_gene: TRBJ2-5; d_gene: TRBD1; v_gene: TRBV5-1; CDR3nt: TGCGCCAGCAGCGATCCCGGGACAGGGAGGGAGACCCAGTACTTC; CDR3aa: CASSDPGTGRETQYF
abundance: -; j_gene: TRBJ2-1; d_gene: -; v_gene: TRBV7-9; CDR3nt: TGTGCCAGCAGCCTCCCCCTTGGCGGGGCAACCCATAATGAGCAGTTCTTC; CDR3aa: CASSLPLGGATHNEQFF
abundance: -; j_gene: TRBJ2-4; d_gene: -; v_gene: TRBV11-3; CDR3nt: TGTGCCAGCAGCTTAGGAATCGGGAGAGGAAACATTCAGTACTTC; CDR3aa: CASSLGIGRGNIQYF
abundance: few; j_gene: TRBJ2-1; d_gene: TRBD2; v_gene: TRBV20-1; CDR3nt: TGCAGTGCTAGTTCCGCGGGACTAGCGGGGGGAATGGGTGAGCAGTTCTTC; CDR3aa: CSASSAGLAGGMGEQFF
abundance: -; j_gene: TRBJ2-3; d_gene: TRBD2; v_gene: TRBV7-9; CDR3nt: TGTGCCAGCAGCTTTCAACTAGCGGGGGGCACAGATACGCAGTATTTT; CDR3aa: CASSFQLAGGTDTQYF
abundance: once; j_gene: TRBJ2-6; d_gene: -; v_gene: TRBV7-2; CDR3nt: TGTGCCAGCAGCCGTACAGGGAAGGCGGCCAACGTCCTGACTTTC; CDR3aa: CASSRTGKAANVLTF
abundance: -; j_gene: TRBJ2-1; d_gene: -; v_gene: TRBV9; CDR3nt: TGTGCCAGCAGCGATACCCCGGCCAATTACAATGAGCAGTTCTTC; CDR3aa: CASSDTPANYNEQFF
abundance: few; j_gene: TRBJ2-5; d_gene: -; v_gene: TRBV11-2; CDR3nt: TGTGCCAGCAGCTTAGGGGCGGGGACTTTACAAGAGACCCAGTACTTC; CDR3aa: CASSLGAGTLQETQYF
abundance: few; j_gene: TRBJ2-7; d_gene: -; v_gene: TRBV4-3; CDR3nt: TGCGCCAGCAGCCAGACCATTACGGGCTTCCCCTCCTACGAGCAGTACTTC; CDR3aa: CASSQTITGFPSYEQYF
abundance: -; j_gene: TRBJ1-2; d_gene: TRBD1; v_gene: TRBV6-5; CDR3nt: TGTGCCAGCAGTAAAGCAACAGGGGGTGGCTACACCTTC; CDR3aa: CASSKATGGGYTF
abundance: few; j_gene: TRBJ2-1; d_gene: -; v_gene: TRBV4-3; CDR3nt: TGCGCCAGCAGCCAAGAAGGCGACACCCTTTACAATGAGCAGTTCTTC; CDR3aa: CASSQEGDTLYNEQFF
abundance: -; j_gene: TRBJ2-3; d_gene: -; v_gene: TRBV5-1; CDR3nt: TGCGCCAGCAGCTTGGTCGGGATTAGGGCCACAGATACGCAGTATTTT; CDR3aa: CASSLVGIRATDTQYF
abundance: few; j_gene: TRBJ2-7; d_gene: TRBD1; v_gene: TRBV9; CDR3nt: TGTGCCAGCAGCGTGACCGGGACAGGGGGCCTCGAGCAGTACTTC; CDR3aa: CASSVTGTGGLEQYF
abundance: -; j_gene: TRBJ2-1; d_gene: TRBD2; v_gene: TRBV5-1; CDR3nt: TGCGCCAGCAGCTTGAACGGGGGGACCCACAATGAGCAGTTCTTC; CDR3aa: CASSLNGGTHNEQFF
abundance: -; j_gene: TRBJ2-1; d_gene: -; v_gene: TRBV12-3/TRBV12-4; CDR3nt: TGTGCCAGCAGTTTAGGCACTTATTACAATGAGCAGTTCTTC; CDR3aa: CASSLGTYYNEQFF
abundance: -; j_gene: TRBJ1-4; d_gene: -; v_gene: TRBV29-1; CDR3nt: TGCAGCGTTGCACAGGGCCTACAAAATGAAAAACTGTTTTTT; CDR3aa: CSVAQGLQNEKLFF
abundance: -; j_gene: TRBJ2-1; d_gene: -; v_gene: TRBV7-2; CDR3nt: TGTGCCACCGGGCGGGGACTCTACAATGAGCAGTTCTTC; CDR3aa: CATGRGLYNEQFF
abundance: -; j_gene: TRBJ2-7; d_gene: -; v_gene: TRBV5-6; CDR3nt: TGTGCCAGCAGCTTACAGGGCACCGACGAGCAGTACTTC; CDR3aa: CASSLQGTDEQYF
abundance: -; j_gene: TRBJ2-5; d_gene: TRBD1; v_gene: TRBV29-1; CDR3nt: TGCAGCGTTGAAGATCCGACAGGGTATGAAGAGACCCAGTACTTC; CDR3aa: CSVEDPTGYEETQYF
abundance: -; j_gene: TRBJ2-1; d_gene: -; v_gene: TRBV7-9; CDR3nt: TGTGCCAGCAGCAAGGACAGCCACAATGAGCAGTTCTTC; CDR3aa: CASSKDSHNEQFF